This note documents a single T cell receptor beta chain sequence. Its antigen remains unidentified. This sample stems from a study of OX40 agonist ivuxolimab in advanced cancers. Study-level information: Dose-escalation patients had hepatocellular carcinoma, melanoma, renal cell or head and neck cancer. Prior checkpoint blockade (anti-PD-1, anti-PD-L1 or anti-CTLA-4) was permitted; over 30% had it. Partial responses were achieved by three patients, one with hepatocellular carcinoma and two with cutaneous melanoma. Study results and caveats: The investigators did not determine what antigen specificity the expanded peripheral T cells had.

With 4 bases removed from V and 1 base from J, the gap between germline ends came to 10 bases. Germline CDR1 PRHDT, CDR2 FYEKMQ (reference sequence). CDR3 length equals 14 residues. TCRdb's table, derived via immunoSEQ multiplex PCR, lists solely in-frame clones and lacks some. Among tens of thousands of clones listed, roughly nine tenths were seen once. Source: CD4+ or CD8+ T cells sorted from blood, taken in a trial of the OX40 agonist ivuxolimab. The TCR comes from an adult with an advanced solid tumor such as melanoma, head and neck, liver or kidney cancer. The gene calls are TRBV13 and TRBJ2-5; no reliable D call. The CDR3 loop reads CASSSSGLQETQYF. CDR3 in DNA: TGTGCCAGCAGCTCTTCCGGGCTCCAAGAGACCCAGTACTTC.